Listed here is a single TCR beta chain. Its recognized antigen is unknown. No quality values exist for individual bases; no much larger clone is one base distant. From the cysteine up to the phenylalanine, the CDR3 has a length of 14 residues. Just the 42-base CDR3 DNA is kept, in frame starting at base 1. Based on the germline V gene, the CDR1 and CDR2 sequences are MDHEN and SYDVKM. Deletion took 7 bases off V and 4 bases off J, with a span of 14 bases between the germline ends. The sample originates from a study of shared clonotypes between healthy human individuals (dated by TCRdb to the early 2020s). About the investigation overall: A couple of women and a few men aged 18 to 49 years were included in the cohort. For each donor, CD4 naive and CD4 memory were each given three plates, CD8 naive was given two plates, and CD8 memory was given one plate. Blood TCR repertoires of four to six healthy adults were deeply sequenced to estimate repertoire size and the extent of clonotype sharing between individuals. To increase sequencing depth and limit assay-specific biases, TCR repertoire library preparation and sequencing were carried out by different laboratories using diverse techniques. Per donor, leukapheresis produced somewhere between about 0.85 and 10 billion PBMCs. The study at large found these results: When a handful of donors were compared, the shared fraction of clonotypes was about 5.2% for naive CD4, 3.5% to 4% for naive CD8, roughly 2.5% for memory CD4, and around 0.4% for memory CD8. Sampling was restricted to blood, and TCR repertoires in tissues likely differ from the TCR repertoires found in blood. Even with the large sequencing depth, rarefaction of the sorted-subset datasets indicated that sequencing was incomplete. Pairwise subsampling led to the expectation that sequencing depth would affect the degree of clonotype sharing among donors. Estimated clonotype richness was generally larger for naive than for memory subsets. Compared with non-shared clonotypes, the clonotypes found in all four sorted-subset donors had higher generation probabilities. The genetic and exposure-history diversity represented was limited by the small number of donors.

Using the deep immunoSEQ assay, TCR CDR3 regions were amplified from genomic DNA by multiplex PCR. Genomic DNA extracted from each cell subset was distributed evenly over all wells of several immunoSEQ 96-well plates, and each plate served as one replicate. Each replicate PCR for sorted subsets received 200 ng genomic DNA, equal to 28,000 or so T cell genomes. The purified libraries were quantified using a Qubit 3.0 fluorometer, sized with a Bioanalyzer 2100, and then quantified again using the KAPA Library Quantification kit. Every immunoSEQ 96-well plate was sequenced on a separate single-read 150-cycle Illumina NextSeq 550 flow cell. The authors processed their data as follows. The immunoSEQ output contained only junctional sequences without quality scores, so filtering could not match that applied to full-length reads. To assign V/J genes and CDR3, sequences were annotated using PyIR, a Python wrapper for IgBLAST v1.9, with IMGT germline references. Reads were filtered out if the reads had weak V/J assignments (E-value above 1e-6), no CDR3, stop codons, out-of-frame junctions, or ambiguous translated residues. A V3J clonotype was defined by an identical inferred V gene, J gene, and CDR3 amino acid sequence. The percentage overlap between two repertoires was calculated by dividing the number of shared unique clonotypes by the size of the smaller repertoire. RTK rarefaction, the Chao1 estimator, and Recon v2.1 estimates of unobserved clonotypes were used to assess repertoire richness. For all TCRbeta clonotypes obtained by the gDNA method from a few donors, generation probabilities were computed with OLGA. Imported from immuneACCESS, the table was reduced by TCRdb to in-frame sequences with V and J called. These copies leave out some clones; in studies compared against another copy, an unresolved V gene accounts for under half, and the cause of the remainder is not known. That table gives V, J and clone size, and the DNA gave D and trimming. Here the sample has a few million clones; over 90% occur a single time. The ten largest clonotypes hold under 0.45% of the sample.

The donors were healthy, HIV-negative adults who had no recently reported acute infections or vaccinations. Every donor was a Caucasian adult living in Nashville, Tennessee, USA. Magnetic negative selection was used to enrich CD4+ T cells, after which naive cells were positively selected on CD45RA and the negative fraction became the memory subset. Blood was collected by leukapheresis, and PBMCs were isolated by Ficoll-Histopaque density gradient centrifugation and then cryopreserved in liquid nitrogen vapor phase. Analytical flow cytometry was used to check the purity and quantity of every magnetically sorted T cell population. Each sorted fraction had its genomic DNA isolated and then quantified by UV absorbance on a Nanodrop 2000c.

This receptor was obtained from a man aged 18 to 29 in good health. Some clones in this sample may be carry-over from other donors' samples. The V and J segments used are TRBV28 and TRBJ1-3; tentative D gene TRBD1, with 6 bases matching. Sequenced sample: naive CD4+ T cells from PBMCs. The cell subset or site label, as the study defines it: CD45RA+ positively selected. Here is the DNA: TGTGCCAGCACCATAACAGGGCTGGGAAACACCATATATTTT. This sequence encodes CASTITGLGNTIYF. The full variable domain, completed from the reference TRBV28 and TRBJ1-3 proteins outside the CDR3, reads DVKVTQSSRYLVKRTGEKVFLECVQDMDHENMFWYRQDPGLGLRLIYFSYDVKMKEKGDIPEGYSVSREKKERFSLILESASTNQTSMYLCASTITGLGNTIYFGEGSWLTVV.